This TCR beta chain was identified during a study of a mutant IDH1 vaccine in newly diagnosed glioma. Across the whole study: Patients arrived already treated with radiotherapy, temozolomide, or both, most having had both.

As for time point: week 5, during vaccination. Every single dose of the vaccine, 300 ug of mutant IDH1 20-mer peptide, came with topical imiquimod. Assay: immunoSEQ multiplex PCR; the TCRdb copy retains only in-frame clones and omits some. The sample shows roughly 40,000 clones, 91% of them seen only once. The CDR3 spans 14 residues. The V segment lost 4 bases and the J segment 6 bases; nucleotides outside the gene matches: 6. Germline V lookup: CDR1 SGHRS, CDR2 YFSETQ. In the case of this clone: Its antigen is not known.

The chain employs TRBV5-1 and TRBJ1-4; 7 positions match TRBD1. The receptor's source is a man aged 50 to 60 with glioma. The starting material was PBMCs, obtained from a glioma patient whose treatment included an IDH1 peptide vaccine. The CDR3 DNA follows: TGCGCCAGCAGCCGACAGGGCGAAGATGAAAAACTGTTTTTT. Amino acid sequence: CASSRQGEDEKLFF.